The clone carrying this T cell receptor beta chain showed up many times. This specimen belongs to a study of spatial heterogeneity in lung cancer. V lost 1 base to trimming and J lost 5 bases, with 7 bases between them. The germline CDR1 and CDR2 sequences are LGHDT and YNNKEL (reference sequence). The CDR3 is made up of 13 amino acids. Specified time point: sample taken at primary tumor resection. TCRdb re-derived calls from the 5' RACE reads in MiXCR, one entry per CDR3 protein. The profile shows 45,000 to 55,000 distinct CDR3 sequences, under 6% of them singletons. The TCR was taken from a male donor with early-stage non-small cell lung cancer. Material: PBMCs, obtained at surgery. The V call is TRBV3-1, the J call TRBJ2-3; weak D call: TRBD1 (6 bases). The CDR3 reads CASSQVRGDTQYF. The CDR3 bases are TGTGCCAGCAGCCAAGTCAGGGGAGATACGCAGTATTTT.